This entry is about one T cell receptor (beta chain). As yet, its antigen is unknown. Treatment indicated: oral pan-JAK inhibitor, 5-10 mg twice daily. Extraction and reverse transcription of RNA yielded cDNA as the sequencing template. Here immunoSEQ multiplex PCR was the method, and the copy in TCRdb shows in-frame clones only, minus some. The table lists under 300,000 clones, 45% to 70% of them singletons, with 0.8% to 1% in the top ten. The germline V gene encodes CDR1 GTSNPN and CDR2 SVGIG (reference sequence). V was clipped by 4 bases and J by 5 bases, with 14 bases between them. The CDR3 is made up of 13 amino acids. This record comes from a study of CD8+ T cells in alopecia areata. Whole-study findings and limits: Alopecia totalis/universalis scalp especially showed more expanded CD8+ clones than normal scalp.

The chain joins TRBV30 to TRBJ1-2, with a possible D match to TRBD1 (6 bases). The source is a human donor with alopecia areata. This specimen consisted of CD4+ T cells sorted from blood, obtained between weeks 51 and 52, from a patient treated with tofacitinib. The CDR3 loop is CAWNKDRAYGYTF. In DNA form, the CDR3 reads TGTGCCTGGAACAAGGACAGAGCTTATGGCTACACCTTC.